The 19 T cell receptor beta chains reported below all come from one sample, sequenced in a study of blood T cells in healthy people across ages (dated by TCRdb to between 2015 and 2017). The library was prepared using 5' RACE. For sequencing, an Illumina HiSeq 2500 was employed. A second roughly 6 to 12 cycle PCR used a sample-barcoded 5' primer and a J-beta primer mix. The public reads were reanalyzed by TCRdb: fastp trimming at Q25, MiXCR alignment, in-frame beta chains only. Rows with a matching CDR3 protein are joined into one entry that keeps the most common DNA and genes. Recorded for this sample are 1.5 million to 2 million distinct CDR3 sequences; 28% of them occurred a single time. The ten largest clonotypes hold 7% to 9% of the sample. The sequenced sample consisted of blood. Receptors originate from a woman aged 30 to 39 in good health.

The rearrangement links TRBV20-1 to TRBJ1-1; D is undetermined. The V end was cut by 6 bases, the J end by 1 base, with 15 bases between. The CDR3 sequence is 14 residues long. Germline CDR1 DFQATT, CDR2 SNEGSKA (reference sequence). The CDR3 spells CSARRERKNTEAFF. DNA of the CDR3: TGCAGTGCCCGAAGAGAGCGCAAGAACACTGAAGCTTTCTTT.

Only a few counts were recorded for this clonotype. V gene TRBV4-1 combines with J gene TRBJ1-2, with 8 bases matching TRBD1. The CDR3 spans 18 residues. V shed 2 bases and J 1 base; nucleotides not matched to a gene: 12. The germline V gene has CDR1 MGHRA and CDR2 YSYEKL. CDR3 residues: CASSQLPGQVKGNYGYTF. CDR3 nucleotide sequence: TGCGCCAGCAGCCAACTCCCGGGACAGGTCAAGGGTAACTATGGCTACACCTTC.

This clonotype was recorded a few times. The chain has TRBV28 and TRBJ2-7; possible D gene TRBD1, 5 bases. The CDR3 has 13 amino acids. Germline CDR1 is MDHEN and CDR2 is SYDVKM. V was cut by 1 base and J by 10 bases, with 14 bases left in between. The CDR3 DNA is TGTGCCAGCAGTTTATCGGCAGGGCCGAATCAGTACTTC. Protein product: CASSLSAGPNQYF.

This clonotype was observed a handful of times. The chain carries TRBV7-6 and TRBJ2-7; the D call may be TRBD1 or TRBD2 (5 bases each). Germline loops: CDR1 SGHVS, CDR2 FNYEAQ. V was clipped by 5 bases and J by 2 bases, with 13 bases between them. CDR3 length: 14 residues. The CDR3 nucleotides are TGTGCCAGCAGCATGAGGGGCTCCGCCTACGAGCAGTACTTC. Protein: CASSMRGSAYEQYF.

The chain links TRBV9 to TRBJ2-5; D might be TRBD2 (5 bases). The germline V and J ends were trimmed by 4 bases and 5 bases, with 15 bases remaining between them. CDR1 and CDR2 from the germline V gene are SGDLS and YYNGEE. CDR3 size: 14 residues. The CDR3 spells CASSRARGLETQYF. The CDR3 DNA follows: TGTGCCAGCAGCCGAGCCCGGGGTCTGGAGACCCAGTACTTC.

This clonotype was counted only a few times. The chain uses TRBV20-1 and TRBJ1-5; a possible D gene is TRBD1 (5 bases). The V gene's germline CDR1 is DFQATT and CDR2 SNEGSKA (reference sequence). The V end lost 5 bases, the J end lost 2 bases, and 16 bases lay between the germline ends. The CDR3 totals 15 residues. The CDR3 nucleotides are TGCAGTGCTGGGGGGTCTAAGGGTCGCAATCAGCCCCAGCATTTT. This gives the protein CSAGGSKGRNQPQHF.

The sample holds a few counts of this clonotype. This chain links TRBV20-1 with TRBJ2-3; TRBD1 matches 11 bases. V was pared by 4 bases and J by 4 bases, with 7 bases of the junction left unmatched. CDR1 and CDR2 (germline): DFQATT, SNEGSKA (reference sequence). The CDR3 runs 15 residues. This chain's CDR3 is CSATSDRGPPDTQYF. The CDR3 region has the DNA TGCAGTGCTACTTCGGACAGGGGGCCCCCAGATACGCAGTATTTT.

This chain's CDR3 is CASSELGARTRYF. The CDR3 nucleotides read TGTGCCAGCAGTGAACTAGGGGCAAGGACCCGGTACTTC. V is TRBV12-3 or TRBV12-4 and J is TRBJ2-7; tentatively, D is TRBD1 or TRBD2 (5 bases each). Trimming removed 5 bases at V and 12 bases at J, with 20 bases between. This CDR3 region has 13 residues.

This clonotype was observed at least ten times. The V gene is TRBV20-1, the J gene TRBJ2-5; D gene uncertain. Trimming cost V 3 bases and J 5 bases, with 10 bases left between them. The CDR3 length is 12 residues. Germline-derived CDR1 and CDR2 are DFQATT and SNEGSKA (reference sequence). DNA of the CDR3: TGCAGTGCTAGTGCACTACGGGAGACCCAGTACTTC. Its translation is CSASALRETQYF.

The table lists this clonotype with many counts. This rearrangement joins TRBV18 to TRBJ2-1; a possible D gene is TRBD1 (6 bases). Germline CDR1 reads KGHSH; CDR2 reads LQKENI. The CDR3 has 12 residues. Trimming took off 4 bases at V and 7 bases at J, with 8 bases between the two ends. The CDR3 DNA reads as TGTGCCAGCTCACAGGACAGTAATGAGCAGTTCTTC. Residues: CASSQDSNEQFF.

This clonotype was detected a few times. The J gene is TRBJ2-7, the V gene TRBV29-1; TRBD2 matches 10 bases. This CDR3 is 14 amino acids long. The germline gives CDR1 SQVTM, CDR2 ANQGSEA. Trimming took 4 bases from V and 2 from J; bases not matched to a gene: 5. The CDR3 coding sequence is TGCAGCGTTGTGGTCCTAGCGGGAGCCTACGAGCAGTACTTC. As protein: CSVVVLAGAYEQYF.

This clonotype was counted a few times. The genes are TRBV10-3 and TRBJ1-5; the D gene is possibly TRBD1 (5 bases). Germline V gives CDR1 ENHRY, CDR2 SYGVKD. V was trimmed by 7 bases and J by 7 bases, leaving 14 bases between them. There are 13 residues in the CDR3. CDR3 residues: CAINPGRDQPQHF. Written as DNA, the CDR3 is TGTGCCATCAACCCGGGGAGGGACCAGCCCCAGCATTTT.

This chain joins TRBV6-1 and TRBJ2-1, with a possible D match to TRBD1 (5 bases). Germline CDR1 is MNHNS and CDR2 is SASEGT. Trimming removed 5 bases at V and 5 bases at J, with 13 bases between. This CDR3 comprises 14 residues. CDR3 DNA sequence: TGTGCCAGCAGTCCTTCAAGGACAAACAATGAGCAGTTCTTC. Amino acid sequence: CASSPSRTNNEQFF.

This clonotype was seen more than once but under ten times. This rearrangement joins TRBV4-3 to TRBJ2-2; 11 bases align to TRBD2. Losses at the gene ends were 1 base for V and 4 bases for J; bases not matched to a gene: 8. Germline V gene sequence: CDR1 LGHNA, CDR2 YSLEER. This CDR3 has 18 residues. In DNA, the CDR3 is TGCGCCAGCAGCCAAGTGGTTACTAGCGGGAGCGTCACCGGGGAGCTGTTTTTT. It is translated as CASSQVVTSGSVTGELFF.

This chain links TRBV12-5 with TRBJ1-5, with a possible D match to TRBD1 (5 bases). This CDR3 has 13 amino acids. V dropped 7 bases and J dropped 2 bases, with 9 bases sitting between them. CDR1 is LGHNT and CDR2 is FRNRAP in the germline V gene. The CDR3 is CASAMGRNQPQHF. In nucleotides, the CDR3 is TGTGCTAGTGCCATGGGACGCAATCAGCCCCAGCATTTT.

The chain recombines TRBV20-1 with TRBJ1-1; D remains unclear. Looked up from germline, CDR1 is DFQATT and CDR2 is SNEGSKA (reference sequence). CDR3 length: 14 amino acids. With 0 bases removed from V and 1 base from J, the gap between germline ends came to 9 bases. CDR3 nucleotide sequence: TGCAGTGCTAGAGATTCGAGGGCGAACACTGAAGCTTTCTTT. Its translation is CSARDSRANTEAFF.

This clonotype was counted many times. This sequence joins TRBV20-1 and TRBJ2-7; 7 bases agree with TRBD2. The germline V gene has CDR1 DFQATT and CDR2 SNEGSKA (reference sequence). This CDR3 has 13 amino acids. V shed 6 bases, J shed 5 bases, and the junction held 10 bases outside the gene matches. The CDR3: CSARLAGAHEQYF. The DNA of the CDR3 is TGCAGTGCCAGACTAGCTGGGGCGCACGAGCAGTACTTC.

There are a few counts of this clonotype. The genes are TRBV27 and TRBJ2-3; TRBD2 aligns across 12 bases. The CDR3 runs 19 residues. CDR1 is MNHEY, CDR2 SMNVEV, per germline (reference sequence). Losses at the gene ends were 6 bases for V and 0 bases for J; bases not matched to a gene: 13. The CDR3: CASSPIGLAGRSSTDTQYF. Here the CDR3 DNA reads TGTGCCAGCAGCCCCATTGGACTAGCGGGGAGGTCTAGCACAGATACGCAGTATTTT.

Only a few counts were recorded for this clonotype. The CDR3 DNA is TGCAGCGTGGCGGGACTAGCGGGAGGGAGCCAAGAGACCCAGTACTTC. Translation: CSVAGLAGGSQETQYF. The rearrangement links TRBV29-1 to TRBJ2-5; 16 bases match TRBD2. The CDR3 loop spans 16 amino acids. V trimming: 6 bases; J trimming: 1 base; junction bases outside the gene matches: 5. The germline V gene encodes CDR1 SQVTM and CDR2 ANQGSEA.